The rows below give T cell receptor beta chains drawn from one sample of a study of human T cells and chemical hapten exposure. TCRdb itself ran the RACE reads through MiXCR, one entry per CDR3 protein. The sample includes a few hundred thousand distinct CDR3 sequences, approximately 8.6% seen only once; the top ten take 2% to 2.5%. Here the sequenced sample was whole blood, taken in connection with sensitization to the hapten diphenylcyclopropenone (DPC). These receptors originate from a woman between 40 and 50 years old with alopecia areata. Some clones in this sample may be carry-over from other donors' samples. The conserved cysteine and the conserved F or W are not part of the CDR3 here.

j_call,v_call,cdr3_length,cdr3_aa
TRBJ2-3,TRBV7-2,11,ASSLAAGDTQY
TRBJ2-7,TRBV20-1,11,SATSQWSYEQY
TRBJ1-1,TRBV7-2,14,ASSLAAVLRNTEAF
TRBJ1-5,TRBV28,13,ASSVGQTSNQPQH
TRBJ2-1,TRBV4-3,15,ASSQEAGLSSYNEQF
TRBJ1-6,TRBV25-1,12,ASCEPETNSPLH
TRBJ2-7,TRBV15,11,ATSPGQGYEQY
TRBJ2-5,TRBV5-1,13,ASSFDRGRTETQY
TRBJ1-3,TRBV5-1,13,ASSLGSTSGNTIY
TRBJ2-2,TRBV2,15,ASSERWTGSGTGELF
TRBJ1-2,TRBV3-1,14,ASSRGQGARIYGYT
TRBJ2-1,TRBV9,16,ASSLPADGPRRYNEQF
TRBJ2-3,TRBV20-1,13,SATVETGDLDTQY
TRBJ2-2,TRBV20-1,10,SARDLSGELF
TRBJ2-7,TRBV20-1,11,SAIGDNSYEQY
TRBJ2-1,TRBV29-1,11,SVGQGSYNEQF
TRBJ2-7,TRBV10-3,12,AIRQREGISEQY
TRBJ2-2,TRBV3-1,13,ASSPMLHNTGELF
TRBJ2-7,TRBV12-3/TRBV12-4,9,ASRRAYEQY
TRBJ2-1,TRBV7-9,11,ASSYWWGNEQF
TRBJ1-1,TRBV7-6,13,ASSLLVSQGSEAF
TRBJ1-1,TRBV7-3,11,ASSSSRNTEAF
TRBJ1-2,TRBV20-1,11,SARGAVNYGYT
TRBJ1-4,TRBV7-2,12,ASSAGLGHEKLF
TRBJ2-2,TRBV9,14,ASSVAPTGNTGELF
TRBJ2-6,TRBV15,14,ATSRDRLSGANVLT
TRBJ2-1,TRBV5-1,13,ASSKGQGAYNEQF
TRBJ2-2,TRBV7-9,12,ASSLGSERGELF
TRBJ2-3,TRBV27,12,ASRLAGITDTQY
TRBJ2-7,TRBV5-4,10,ASSLDRAEQY
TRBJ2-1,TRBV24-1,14,ATSDFGTGFSNEQF
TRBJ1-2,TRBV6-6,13,ASSYSEEANYGYT
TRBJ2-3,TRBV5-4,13,ASSPRVADTDTQY
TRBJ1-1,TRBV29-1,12,SVLDGTMNTEAF
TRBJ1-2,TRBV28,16,ASSFSRGQNFHNYGYT
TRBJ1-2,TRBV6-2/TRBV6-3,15,ASSYSSTYLRFYGYT
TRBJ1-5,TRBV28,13,ASSPAGGTDQPQH
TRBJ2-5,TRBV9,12,ASNHGTAQETQY
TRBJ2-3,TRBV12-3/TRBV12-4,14,ASSLSAGWSTDTQY
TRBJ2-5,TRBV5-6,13,ASSFLREGLETQY
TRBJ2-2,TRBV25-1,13,ASSDTARSTGELF